The entry below describes one TCR beta chain. This clonotype was found many times. Base qualities are not recorded, but no much larger clone differs from it by a single base. Synthesis of TCR cDNA relied on 5'RACE template switching, a step that introduced a universal primer site along with unique molecular identifiers. Priming of cDNA synthesis was performed from both the TCR alpha and TCR beta constant segments. Libraries were amplified in two PCR steps, with sample barcodes and sequencing adapters added in the second step. Sequencing of libraries was performed on Illumina HiSeq 2500 (2x100 bp) or NovaSeq (2x150 bp). Per the source publication's procedure: MIGEC handled demultiplexing of reads and collapsing into UMI consensus sequences, while MiXCR performed V(D)J alignment. Clonotypes responding to the vaccine were identified with edgeR on replicate PBMC samples, with the criteria of FDR below 0.01 and a log2 fold change above 5 up to day 15. CD4 or CD8 identity was assigned to each bulk clonotype according to whether the clonotype was present at higher abundance in the sequenced CD4 repertoire or the sequenced CD8 repertoire. Clonotype frequencies in memory subsets were weighted by FACS-sorted cell numbers to estimate each clone's distribution across memory phenotypes. The public reads were reprocessed in TCRdb via fastp at Q25 and MiXCR, keeping in-frame beta chains. Rows matching on CDR3 protein sequence are summarized as one entry with the most common DNA and genes. TCRdb, rather than the study authors, made the V and J calls. The sample profile shows around 25,000 distinct CDR3 sequences; roughly 3.3% of them were found once. 0.8% to 1% of the sample is taken by the ten largest.

This record belongs to a study of T cells after yellow fever vaccination (dated by TCRdb to between 2017 and 2020). A note on the overall study: Memory subsets (EM, EMRA, CM and Tscm) were sorted on a BD FACS Aria III using CD3, CD45RA, CCR7 and CD95 staining. Libraries from fractions with low cell numbers were prepared with the SMART-Seq v4 Ultra Low Input RNA kit. To track T-cell clones before and after primary and booster YFV17D yellow fever vaccination, bulk TCR alpha and beta repertoires were sequenced longitudinally. Two healthy male donors made up the cohort, one aged 18 to 29 years and the other aged 30 to 40 years. Bulk PBMC replicates and cell subsets were isolated from blood drawn at multiple timepoints before and after both primary and secondary immunization. Memory subsets were sorted on days 0, 15 and 45 and at 18 months following primary vaccination, and on days 0, 15 and 45 following the 30-year booster.

What the research found in general, with its limitations: After the booster, most of the clones that had expanded following primary vaccination were detected again (roughly 97% of CD4 and around 88% of CD8), which suggests that memory was broadly maintained. A small fraction of clonotypes appeared in both the CD4 and CD8 compartments, likely as a result of convergent recombination. In the sorted memory subsets on day 0, nearly all vaccine-responding clonotypes were below the level of detection. FACS-sorted repertoires could contain abundant contaminating clonotypes from the bulk population, so computational filtering was required. The secondary T-cell response was weaker than the primary response but faster, peaking on day 5 instead of day 15. The study included only a couple of donors, which limits how far the findings can be generalized.

The sample's treatment or condition label is to be understood as: live attenuated yellow fever vaccine strain. PBMCs were isolated from peripheral blood using a standard Ficoll-Paque protocol. For sorted memory subsets, RNA extraction was done with the RNeasy Micro Kit. The germline V gene gives CDR1 as SGHRS and CDR2 as YFSETQ. Including cysteine and phenylalanine, the CDR3 has 15 amino acids. Just the 45-base CDR3 DNA is kept, in frame starting at base 1. Trimming removed 0 bases from V and 2 bases from J, leaving 10 bases between the germline ends. Sequenced here: PBMCs, either bulk or a sorted T-cell subset (CD4+, CD8+, memory, or dextramer-sorted; not recorded which), sampled about 41 days after the first yellow fever vaccination. Recombination joined TRBV5-1 with TRBJ2-3; the D gene is perhaps TRBD1, from 5 matching bases. The TCR was taken from a young man who received the YFV17D yellow fever vaccine. CDR3 sequence: CASSLAQGNTDTQYF. The DNA is as follows: TGCGCCAGCAGCTTGGCCCAGGGAAACACAGATACGCAGTATTTT.